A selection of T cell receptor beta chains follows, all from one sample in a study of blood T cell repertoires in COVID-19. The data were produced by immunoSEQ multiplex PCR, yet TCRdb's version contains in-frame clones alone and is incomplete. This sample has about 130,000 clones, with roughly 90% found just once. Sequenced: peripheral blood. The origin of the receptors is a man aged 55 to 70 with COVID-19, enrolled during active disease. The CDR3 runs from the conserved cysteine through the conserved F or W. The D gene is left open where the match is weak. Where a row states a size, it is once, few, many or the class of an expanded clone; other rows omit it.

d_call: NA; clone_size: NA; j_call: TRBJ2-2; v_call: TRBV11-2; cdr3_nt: TGTGCCAGCAGCTTAGTAAGGACAACGAACACCGGGGAGCTGTTTTTT; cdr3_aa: CASSLVRTTNTGELFF
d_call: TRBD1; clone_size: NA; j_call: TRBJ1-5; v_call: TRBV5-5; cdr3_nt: TGTGCCAGCAGCTTGGATGTAGGGGGCGGGCAGCCCCAGCATTTT; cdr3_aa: CASSLDVGGGQPQHF
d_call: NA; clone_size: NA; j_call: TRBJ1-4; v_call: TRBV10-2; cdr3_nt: TGCGCCACCTATGAAAAACTGTTTTTT; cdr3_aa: CATYEKLFF
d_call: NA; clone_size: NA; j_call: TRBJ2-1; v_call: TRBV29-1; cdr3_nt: TGCAGCGTTGAACCCACCACAGTGAACTACAATGAGCAGTTCTTC; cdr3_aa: CSVEPTTVNYNEQFF
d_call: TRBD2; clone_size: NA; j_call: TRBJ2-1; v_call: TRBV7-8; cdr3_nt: TGTGCCAGCAGCTTAATGATTAGCGGGGGGGCCGAGCAGTTCTTC; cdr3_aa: CASSLMISGGAEQFF
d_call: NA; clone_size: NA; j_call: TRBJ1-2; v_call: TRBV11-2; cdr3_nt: TGTGCCAGCAGCTTAGGAGGATACTATGGCTACACCTTC; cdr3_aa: CASSLGGYYGYTF
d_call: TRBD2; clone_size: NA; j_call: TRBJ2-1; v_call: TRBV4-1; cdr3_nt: TGCGCCAGCAGCCAAGATCGAGGTAGCGGGGGGGGGAATGAGCAGTTCTTC; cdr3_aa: CASSQDRGSGGGNEQFF
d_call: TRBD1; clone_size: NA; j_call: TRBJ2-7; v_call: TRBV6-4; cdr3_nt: TGTGCCAGCGAGAGACCGGGACAGGGTATCCACGAGCAGTACTTC; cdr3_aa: CASERPGQGIHEQYF
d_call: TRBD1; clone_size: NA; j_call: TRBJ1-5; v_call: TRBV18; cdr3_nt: TGTGCCAGCTCACCGACAGGGTTAGGCAATCAGCCCCAGCATTTT; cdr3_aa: CASSPTGLGNQPQHF
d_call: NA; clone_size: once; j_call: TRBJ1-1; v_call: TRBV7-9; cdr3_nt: TGTGCCAGCAGCTTAGGCGGGGAAGCTTTCTTT; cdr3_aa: CASSLGGEAFF
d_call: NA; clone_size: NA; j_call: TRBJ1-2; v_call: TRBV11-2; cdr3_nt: TGTGCCAGCAGCCCGCAGGCGGGACCAGGCTATGGCTACACCTTC; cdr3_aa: CASSPQAGPGYGYTF
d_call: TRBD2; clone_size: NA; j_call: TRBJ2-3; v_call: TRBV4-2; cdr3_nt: TGTGCCAGCAGCCAAGAGCTTACTAGCGGGGAAGATACGCAGTATTTT; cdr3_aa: CASSQELTSGEDTQYF
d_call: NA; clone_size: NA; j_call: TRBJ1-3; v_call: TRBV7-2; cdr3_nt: TGTGCCAGCAGCTCCGCTTTAATGGCAAGCTCTGGAAACACCATATATTTT; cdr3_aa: CASSSALMASSGNTIYF
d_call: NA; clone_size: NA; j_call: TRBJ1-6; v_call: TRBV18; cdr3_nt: TGTGCCAGCTCACCTTCGGACAGTAATTCACCCCTCCACTTT; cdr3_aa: CASSPSDSNSPLHF
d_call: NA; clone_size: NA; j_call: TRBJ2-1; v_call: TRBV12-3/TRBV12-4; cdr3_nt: TGTGCCAGCATCCTTCGGGGGACTGATGAGCAGTTCTTC; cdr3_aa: CASILRGTDEQFF
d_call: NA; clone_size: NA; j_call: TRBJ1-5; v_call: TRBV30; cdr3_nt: TGTGCCTGGAGTGGGCAGGACAATCAGCCCCAGCATTTT; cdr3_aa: CAWSGQDNQPQHF
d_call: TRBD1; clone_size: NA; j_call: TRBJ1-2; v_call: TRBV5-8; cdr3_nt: TGTGCCAGCAGCTTGGGGTGGGACAGGGACCCTAACTATGGCTACACCTTC; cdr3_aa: CASSLGWDRDPNYGYTF
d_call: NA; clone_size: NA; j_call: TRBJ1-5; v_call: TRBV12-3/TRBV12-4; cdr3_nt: TGTGCCAGCAGCACAGGGTTCAATCAGCCCCAGCATTTT; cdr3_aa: CASSTGFNQPQHF
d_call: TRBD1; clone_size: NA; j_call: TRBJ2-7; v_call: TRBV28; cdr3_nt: TGTGCCAGCAGTTCCGGGACAGGAGAGGAGTACTTC; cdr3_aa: CASSSGTGEEYF
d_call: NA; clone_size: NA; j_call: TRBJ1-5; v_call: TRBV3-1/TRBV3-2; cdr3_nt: TGTGCCAGCAGCCCATTCCATGGCAATCAGCCCCAGCATTTT; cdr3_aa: CASSPFHGNQPQHF
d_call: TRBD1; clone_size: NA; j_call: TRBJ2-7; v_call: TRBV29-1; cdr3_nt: TGCAGCGTTGAACTTAGGGGCCTAGGGGGCTTCTACGAGCAGTACTTC; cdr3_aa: CSVELRGLGGFYEQYF
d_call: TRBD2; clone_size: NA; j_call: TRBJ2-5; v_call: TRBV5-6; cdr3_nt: TGTGCCAGTTCCCCCACCGGGGGACTAGCGAGAGAGACCCAGTACTTC; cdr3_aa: CASSPTGGLARETQYF
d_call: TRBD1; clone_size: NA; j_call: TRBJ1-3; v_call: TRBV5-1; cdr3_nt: TGCGCCAGCAGCTTGGGGACAGGGCTCTCTGGAAACACCATATATTTT; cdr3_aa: CASSLGTGLSGNTIYF
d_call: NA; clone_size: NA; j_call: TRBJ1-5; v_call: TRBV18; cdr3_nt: TGTGCCAGCTCACGACAGGTCAATCAGCCCCAGCATTTT; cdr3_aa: CASSRQVNQPQHF
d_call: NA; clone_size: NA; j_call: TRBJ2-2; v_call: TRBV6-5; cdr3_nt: TGTGCCAGCAGGGTGGCTCAGTACACCGGGGAGCTGTTTTTT; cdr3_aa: CASRVAQYTGELFF
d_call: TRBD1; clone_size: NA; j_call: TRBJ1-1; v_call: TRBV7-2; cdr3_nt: TGTGCCAGCAGCTTTATCACAGGGGGCACTGAAGCTTTCTTT; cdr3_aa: CASSFITGGTEAFF
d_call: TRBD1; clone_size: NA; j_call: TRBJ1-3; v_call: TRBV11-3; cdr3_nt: TGTGCCAGCAGCGGGGGGACAGGGCCTGGAAACACCATATATTTT; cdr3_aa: CASSGGTGPGNTIYF
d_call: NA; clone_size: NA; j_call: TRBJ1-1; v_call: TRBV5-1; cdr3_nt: TGCGCCAGCAGCTTGGGTAGGCAGGGTCTTACTGAAGCTTTCTTT; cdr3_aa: CASSLGRQGLTEAFF
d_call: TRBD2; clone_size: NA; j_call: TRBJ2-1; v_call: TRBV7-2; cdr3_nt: TGTGCCAGCAGCTCCTTAGCGGGGGCGAGGAATGAGCAGTTCTTC; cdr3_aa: CASSSLAGARNEQFF
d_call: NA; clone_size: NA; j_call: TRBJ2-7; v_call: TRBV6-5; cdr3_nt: TGTGCCAGCAGTTTGGGGACACAACGCTACGAGCAGTACTTC; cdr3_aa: CASSLGTQRYEQYF
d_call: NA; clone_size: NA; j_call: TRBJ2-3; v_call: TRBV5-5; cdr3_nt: TGTGCCAGCAGCTCCCTTGGGGACATCAGCACAGATACGCAGTATTTT; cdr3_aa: CASSSLGDISTDTQYF
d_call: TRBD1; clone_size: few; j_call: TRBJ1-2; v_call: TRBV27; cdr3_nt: TGTGCCAGCAGCTACTCGACAGGGGTCGATGGCTACACCTTC; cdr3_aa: CASSYSTGVDGYTF
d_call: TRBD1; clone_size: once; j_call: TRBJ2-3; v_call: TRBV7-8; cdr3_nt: TGTGCCAGCAGCATCGACAGGGGAGATACGCAGTATTTT; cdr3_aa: CASSIDRGDTQYF
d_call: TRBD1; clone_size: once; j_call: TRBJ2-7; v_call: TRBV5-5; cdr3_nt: TGTGCCAGCAGCTCGGCCGGGACAGGGGGCGACGAGCAGTACTTC; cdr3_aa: CASSSAGTGGDEQYF
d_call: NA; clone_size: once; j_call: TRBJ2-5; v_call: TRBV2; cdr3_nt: TGTGCCAGCATGGAAGAGGAGTCAGAGACCCAGTACTTC; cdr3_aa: CASMEEESETQYF
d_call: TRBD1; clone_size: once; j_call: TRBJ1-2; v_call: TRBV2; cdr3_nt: TGTGCCAGCAGTGAGGACAGGGGTAACTATGGCTACACCTTC; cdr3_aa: CASSEDRGNYGYTF
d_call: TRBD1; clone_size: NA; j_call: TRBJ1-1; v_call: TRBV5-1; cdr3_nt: TGCGCCAGCAGCCAGGAGACAGGGGTGGAGGCTGAAGCTTTCTTT; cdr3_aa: CASSQETGVEAEAFF
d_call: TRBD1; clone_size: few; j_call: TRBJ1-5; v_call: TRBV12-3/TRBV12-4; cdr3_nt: TGTGCCAGCAGAGGACAGGATCATCAGCCCCAGCATTTT; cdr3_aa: CASRGQDHQPQHF
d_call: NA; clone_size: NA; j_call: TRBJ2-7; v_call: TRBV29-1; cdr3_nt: TGCAGCGTTTTGGTGGGCCTCTACGAGCAGTACTTC; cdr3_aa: CSVLVGLYEQYF
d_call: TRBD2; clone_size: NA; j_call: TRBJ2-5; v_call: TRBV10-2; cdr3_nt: TGCGCCAGCAGCCCGGGACTAGCGGGGGGGCAAGCAGCGGAGACCCAGTACTTC; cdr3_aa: CASSPGLAGGQAAETQYF
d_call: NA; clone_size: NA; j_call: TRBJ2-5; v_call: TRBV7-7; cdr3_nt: TGTGCTAGCAGCTTAGGCGAGAGTCAAGAGACCCAGTACTTC; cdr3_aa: CASSLGESQETQYF
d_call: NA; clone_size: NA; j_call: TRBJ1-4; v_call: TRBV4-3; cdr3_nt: TGCGCCAGCAGCCAGAACTACAGGGCCGCAACTAATGAAAAACTGTTTTTT; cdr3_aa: CASSQNYRAATNEKLFF
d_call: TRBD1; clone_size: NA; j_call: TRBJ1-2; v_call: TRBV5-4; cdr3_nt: TGTGCCAGCAGCTGGGGGGACAGGGATGGCTATGGCTACACCTTC; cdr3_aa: CASSWGDRDGYGYTF
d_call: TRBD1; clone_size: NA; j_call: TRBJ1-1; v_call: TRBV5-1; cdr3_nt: TGCGCCAGCAGCCCGAGGACAGGCGAGACTGAAGCTTTCTTT; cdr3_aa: CASSPRTGETEAFF
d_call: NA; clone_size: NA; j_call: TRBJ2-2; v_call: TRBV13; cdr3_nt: TGTGCCAGCAGCATCGGACCCCGCGGGGTGACCGGGGAGCTGTTTTTT; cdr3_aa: CASSIGPRGVTGELFF
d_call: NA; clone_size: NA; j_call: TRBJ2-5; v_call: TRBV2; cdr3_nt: TGTGCCAGCAGTGATAGGAACAGACAAGAGACCCAGTACTTC; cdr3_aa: CASSDRNRQETQYF
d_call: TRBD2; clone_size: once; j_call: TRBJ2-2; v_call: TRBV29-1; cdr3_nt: TGCAGCGTCACCTGGACTAGAAACACCGGGGAGCTGTTTTTT; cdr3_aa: CSVTWTRNTGELFF
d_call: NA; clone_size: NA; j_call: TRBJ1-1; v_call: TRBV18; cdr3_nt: TGTGCCAGCTCACCTCTCCGGGGGGGAAAAACTGAAGCTTTCTTT; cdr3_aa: CASSPLRGGKTEAFF
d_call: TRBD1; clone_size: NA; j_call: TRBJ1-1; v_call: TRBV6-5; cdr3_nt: TGTGCCAGCAACGACCTCACAGGGGGGACTGAAGCTTTCTTT; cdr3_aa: CASNDLTGGTEAFF
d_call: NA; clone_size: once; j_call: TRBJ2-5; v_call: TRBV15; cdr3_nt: TGTGCCACCAGCAGAGATGGGAGAGAGACCCAGTACTTC; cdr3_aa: CATSRDGRETQYF
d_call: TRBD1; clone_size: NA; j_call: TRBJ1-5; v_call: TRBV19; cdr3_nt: TGTGCCAGTACCGGGTCCCGGGACAGGGGTGGGGGCAATCAGCCCCAGCATTTT; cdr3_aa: CASTGSRDRGGGNQPQHF
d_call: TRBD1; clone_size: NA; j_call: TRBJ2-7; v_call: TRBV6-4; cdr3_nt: TGTGCCAGCAGGGGGGGAGGGACAGGGGTACACGAGCAGTACTTC; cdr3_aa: CASRGGGTGVHEQYF
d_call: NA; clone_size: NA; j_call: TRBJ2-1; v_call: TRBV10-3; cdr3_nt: TGTGCCATCAGTGGTTTAAACAATGAGCAGTTCTTC; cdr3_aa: CAISGLNNEQFF
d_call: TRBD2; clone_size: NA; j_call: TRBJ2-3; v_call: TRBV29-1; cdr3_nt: TGCAGCGTCAGGGGGACTAGCGACTACACGTCCACAGATACGCAGTATTTT; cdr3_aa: CSVRGTSDYTSTDTQYF